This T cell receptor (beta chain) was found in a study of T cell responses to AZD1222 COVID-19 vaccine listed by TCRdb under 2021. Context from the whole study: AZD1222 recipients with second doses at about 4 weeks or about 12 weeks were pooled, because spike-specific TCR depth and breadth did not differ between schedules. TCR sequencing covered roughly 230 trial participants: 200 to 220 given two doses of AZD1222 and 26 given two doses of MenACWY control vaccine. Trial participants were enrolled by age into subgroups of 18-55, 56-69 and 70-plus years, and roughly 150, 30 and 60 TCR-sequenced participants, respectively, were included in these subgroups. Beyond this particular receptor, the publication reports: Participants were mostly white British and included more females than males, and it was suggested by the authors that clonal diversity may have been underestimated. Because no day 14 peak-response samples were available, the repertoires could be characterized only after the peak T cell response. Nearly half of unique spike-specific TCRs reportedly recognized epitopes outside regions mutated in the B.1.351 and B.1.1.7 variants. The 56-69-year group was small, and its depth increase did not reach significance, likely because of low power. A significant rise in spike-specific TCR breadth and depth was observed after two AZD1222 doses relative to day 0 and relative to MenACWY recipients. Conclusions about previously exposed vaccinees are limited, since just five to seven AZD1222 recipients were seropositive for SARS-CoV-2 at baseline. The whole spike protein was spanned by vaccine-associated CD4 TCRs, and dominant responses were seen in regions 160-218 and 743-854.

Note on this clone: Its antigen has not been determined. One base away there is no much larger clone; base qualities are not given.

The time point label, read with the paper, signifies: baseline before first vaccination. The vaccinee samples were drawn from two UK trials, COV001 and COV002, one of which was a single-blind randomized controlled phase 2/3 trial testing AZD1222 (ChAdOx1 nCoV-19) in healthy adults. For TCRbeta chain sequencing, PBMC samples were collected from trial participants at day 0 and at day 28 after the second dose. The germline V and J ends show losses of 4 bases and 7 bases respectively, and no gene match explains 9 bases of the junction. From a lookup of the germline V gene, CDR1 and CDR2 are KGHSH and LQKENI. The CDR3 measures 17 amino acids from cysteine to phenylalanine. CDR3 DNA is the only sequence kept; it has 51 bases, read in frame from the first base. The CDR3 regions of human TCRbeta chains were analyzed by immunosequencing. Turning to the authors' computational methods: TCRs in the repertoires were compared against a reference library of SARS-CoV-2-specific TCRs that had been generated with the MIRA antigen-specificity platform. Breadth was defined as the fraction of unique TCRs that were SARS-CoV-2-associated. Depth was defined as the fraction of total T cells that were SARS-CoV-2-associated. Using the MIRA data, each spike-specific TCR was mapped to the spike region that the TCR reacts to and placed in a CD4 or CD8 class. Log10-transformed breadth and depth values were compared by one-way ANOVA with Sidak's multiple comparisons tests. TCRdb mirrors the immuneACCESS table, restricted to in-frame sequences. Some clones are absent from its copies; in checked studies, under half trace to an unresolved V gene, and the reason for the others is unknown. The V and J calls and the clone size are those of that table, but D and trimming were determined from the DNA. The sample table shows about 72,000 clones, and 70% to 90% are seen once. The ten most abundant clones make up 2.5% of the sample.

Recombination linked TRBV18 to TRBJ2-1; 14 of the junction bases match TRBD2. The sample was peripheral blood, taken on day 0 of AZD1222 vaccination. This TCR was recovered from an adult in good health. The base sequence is TGTGCCAGCTCACTCCGGGGGGGGACTAGCGGGAGTAATGAGCAGTTCTTC. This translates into CASSLRGGTSGSNEQFF.